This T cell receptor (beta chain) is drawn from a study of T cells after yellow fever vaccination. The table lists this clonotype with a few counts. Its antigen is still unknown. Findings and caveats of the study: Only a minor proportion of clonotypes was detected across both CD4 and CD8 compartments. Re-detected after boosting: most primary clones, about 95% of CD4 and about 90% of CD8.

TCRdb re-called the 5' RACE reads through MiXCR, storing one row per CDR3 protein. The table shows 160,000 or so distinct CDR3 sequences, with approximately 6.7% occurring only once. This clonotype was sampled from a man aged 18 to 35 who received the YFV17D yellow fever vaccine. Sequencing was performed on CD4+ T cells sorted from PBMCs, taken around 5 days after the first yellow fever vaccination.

In DNA form, the CDR3 reads TGTGCTAGTGGTTTGGTACTAGGGGGTACCGGGGAGCTGTTTTTT. Translation: CASGLVLGGTGELFF. This sequence joins TRBV12-5 and TRBJ2-2; D may be TRBD1 (6 bases). The CDR3 spans 15 residues. From germline, CDR1 is LGHNT and CDR2 FRNRAP. Deletions cut 0 bases from V and 5 bases from J, with 10 bases between.